This record covers a single TCR beta chain. This sample is part of a study of blood T cell repertoires in COVID-19. Study in general: Some COVID-19 samples were acute and others convalescent; all came from the United States, Italy and Spain. T cells, B-cell-depleted T cells, or PBMCs provided the cDNA or gDNA that served as material.

The V end was cut by 1 base, the J end by 12 bases, with 17 bases between. This CDR3 has 14 amino acids. The V gene's germline CDR1 is SGHRS and CDR2 YFSETQ. Under the authors' procedure: By means of reference gene primer amplification, nucleated cell counts were estimated. Data came from immunoSEQ multiplex PCR; TCRdb stores just in-frame clones and leaves some out. V, J and clone size are taken as reported in that table, and D and trimming were inferred from the DNA itself. The sample contains around 100,000 clones, about three quarters of which appear only once. This chain connects TRBV5-1 to TRBJ2-1; no clear D. The sequence was collected from a man older than 75 with acute or convalescent COVID-19. The sequenced sample was peripheral blood. The CDR3 region is CASSLFGQPVGQFF. For the CDR3, the DNA is TGCGCCAGCAGCTTGTTTGGTCAACCGGTCGGGCAGTTCTTC.